This T cell receptor beta chain was captured in a study of T cells after posttransplantation cyclophosphamide. Findings of the study overall: Donor CD8+ memory clones often dominated recipient blood repertoires at later times.

Treatment was busulfan-fludarabine conditioning, a marrow graft, and cyclophosphamide on days +3 and +4. The table came from immunoSEQ multiplex PCR; TCRdb's copy has only in-frame clones and leaves some out. This sample carries fewer than 13,000 clones, none of them present only once. This clone was picked up many times. Antigen: not known. Losses at the gene ends were 3 bases for V and 5 bases for J; bases not matched to a gene: 14. From germline, CDR1 is MNHEY and CDR2 SMNVEV (reference sequence). This CDR3 is built from 18 residues. The sequence was obtained from a female patient in her thirties or forties who received an allogeneic stem cell transplant from a related donor, was CMV-positive, and had no GVHD. Among the T cells, some may be from the graft donor. The sample consisted of PBMCs, taken after allogeneic stem cell transplant with posttransplant cyclophosphamide. The genes are TRBV27 and TRBJ1-4; 8 nucleotides agree with TRBD1. The CDR3 nucleotides are TGTGCCAGCAGTTTCTCTCCCCGGCTGGACAGGGCAAATGAAAAACTGTTTTTT. Its translation is CASSFSPRLDRANEKLFF.